The entry below gives a single TCR beta chain sequence along with its context. The antigen is unknown. Profiling of TCR beta VDJ combinations and CDR3 sequences used genomic DNA as template. Using its own MiXCR run on the reads, TCRdb lists one record per CDR3 protein. The sample lists some 170,000 distinct CDR3 sequences, roughly 48% occurring once. CD8+CD57+ cell expansion had been shown by flow cytometry in patients chosen for sequencing. Among the patients, all had severe acquired aplastic anemia. V lost 6 bases, J lost 2 bases, and 20 bases lay in between. The CDR3 is 15 residues long. Germline V gene sequence: CDR1 DFQATT, CDR2 SNEGSKA (reference sequence). This sample was included in a study of CD8+CD57+ T cells in acquired aplastic anemia. Study-wide background: Sorted cells (CD4+ and CD8+) yielded DNA amounts that averaged approximately 3.2 ug.

Study-wide results and limits: Some 28 sequences, all CD8+ CDR3, were shared between patients and controls. Researchers reported that CD8+ Simpson's diversity was not significantly different in patients versus controls.

The receptor was derived from a human donor with aplastic anemia. Sequenced input: sorted CD4+, CD8+, or CD8+CD57+ T cells (not recorded which) from PBMCs. This chain links TRBV20-1 with TRBJ2-7; unclear D gene. CDR3 DNA sequence: TGCAGTGCCAGCAGTTTATGGCGCGGAACCTACGAGCAGTACTTC. Translating it yields CSASSLWRGTYEQYF.